Given below is one T cell receptor (beta chain) in context. The antigen is not known. This entry is derived from a study of monozygotic twins with cystic fibrosis. Background on the study: Approximately 2.8 micrograms of fragmented DNA underwent about 16 PCR cycles for library preparation. Broader study findings: Unrelated CF individuals shared fewer identical clonotypes than monozygotic CF twins.

This CDR3 spans 14 amino acids. V lost 0 bases and J lost 4, with 10 bases in between. Germline CDR1 and CDR2: SGHDT and YYEEEE. TCRdb's copy holds only in-frame clones and misses some; the assay was immunoSEQ multiplex PCR. The repertoire holds about 35,000 clones, with roughly three fifths as singletons. This clonotype was obtained from a girl aged 5 to 17 with cystic fibrosis. V is TRBV5-6 and J is TRBJ1-2; the D is unclear. Input material: blood. CDR3 sequence reads: CASSLVLSGYGYTF. CDR3 nucleotides: TGTGCCAGCAGCTTGGTGCTTAGTGGCTATGGCTACACCTTC.